This TCR beta chain emerged from a study of T cell responses to AZD1222 COVID-19 vaccine. Study results and limitations: No day 14 peak samples; only post-peak repertoires were characterized. Spike-specific TCR depth and breadth grew after two AZD1222 doses. At baseline, seropositivity was found in only a handful of AZD1222 recipients. Researchers report vaccine-associated CD4 TCRs spanning spike, with dominance at 160-218 and 743-854.

Libraries were prepared by immunoSEQ multiplex PCR; TCRdb keeps only in-frame clonotypes and omits some of them. The repertoire holds about 110,000 clones, with around 93% as singletons. Regarding this clone: The antigen is not known.

The source is an adult in good health. Material: peripheral blood, obtained on day 0 of AZD1222 vaccination.

CDR3 DNA: TGTGCCAGCTCACCCCTCTCGGCGCAGGCGCAACAGTACTTC. This sequence encodes CASSPLSAQAQQYF. The chain is built from TRBV18 and TRBJ2-7, with unresolved D. Germline CDR1 is KGHSH and CDR2 is LQKENI. There are 14 residues in the CDR3. Trimming stripped 3 bases from V and 10 bases from J, with 19 bases between.